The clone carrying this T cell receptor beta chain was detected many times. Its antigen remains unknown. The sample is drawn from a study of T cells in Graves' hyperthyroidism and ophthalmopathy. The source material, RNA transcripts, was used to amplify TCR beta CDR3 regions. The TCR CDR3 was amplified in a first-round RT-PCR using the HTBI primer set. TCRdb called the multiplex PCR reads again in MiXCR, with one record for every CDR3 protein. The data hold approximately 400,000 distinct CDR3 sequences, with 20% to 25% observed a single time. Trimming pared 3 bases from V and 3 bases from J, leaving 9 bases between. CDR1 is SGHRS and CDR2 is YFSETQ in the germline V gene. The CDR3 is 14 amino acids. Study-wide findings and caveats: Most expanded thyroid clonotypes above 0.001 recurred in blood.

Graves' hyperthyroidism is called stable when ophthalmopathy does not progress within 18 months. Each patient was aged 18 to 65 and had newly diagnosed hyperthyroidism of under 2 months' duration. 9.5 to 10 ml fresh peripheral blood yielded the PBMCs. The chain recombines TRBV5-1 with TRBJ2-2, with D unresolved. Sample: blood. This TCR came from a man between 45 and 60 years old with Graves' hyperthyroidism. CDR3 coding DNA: TGCGCCAGCAGCTCCGCCTACGACACCGGGGAGCTGTTTTTT. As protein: CASSSAYDTGELFF.